A selection of T cell receptor beta chains follows, all from one sample in a study of T-cell memory formation after mild COVID-19. Via MiXCR, TCRdb re-called the 5' RACE reads, giving one row per CDR3 protein. The sample has some 600,000 distinct CDR3 sequences, approximately 15% seen once. The specimen was PBMCs or a T cell subset sorted from them (not recorded which). The receptor source for this set is an adult woman who had mild COVID-19 (a few samples of this study predate the infection). Cell type and time point are not known. The CDR3 runs from the conserved cysteine through the conserved F or W. Each record gives: V gene, clone size, J gene, D gene, CDR3 protein, CDR3 DNA. The D gene is left open where the match is weak. Clone size appears in some rows only: once, few, many, or a class for an expanded clone.

>TRBV6-1|NA|TRBJ1-1|NA
CASRYEGQLNTEAFF
TGTGCCAGCAGATACGAGGGACAATTGAACACTGAAGCTTTCTTT
>TRBV20-1|NA|TRBJ2-7|NA
CSAASRGGVEQYF
TGCAGTGCTGCCTCAAGGGGGGGGGTCGAGCAGTACTTC
>TRBV19|few|TRBJ2-3|TRBD1
CASSGTGTTLSLTDTQYF
TGTGCCAGTAGCGGGACAGGGACAACTTTATCCTTAACAGATACGCAGTATTTT
>TRBV5-4|many|TRBJ2-1|NA
CASSFGRNEQFF
TGTGCCAGCAGCTTTGGTCGCAATGAGCAGTTCTTC
>TRBV5-1|many|TRBJ2-1|TRBD2
CASSEGGTSGYNEQFF
TGCGCCAGCAGCGAGGGGGGGACTAGCGGATACAATGAGCAGTTCTTC
>TRBV27|few|TRBJ2-1|NA
CASANYNEQFF
TGTGCCAGCGCTAATTATAATGAGCAGTTCTTC
>TRBV5-1|NA|TRBJ2-2|TRBD1
CASSTGQGETGELFF
TGCGCCAGCAGCACGGGACAGGGAGAAACCGGGGAGCTGTTTTTT
>TRBV13|few|TRBJ2-7|TRBD1
CASSQSGTGTGDSYEQYF
TGTGCCAGCAGCCAGAGCGGGACCGGGACAGGGGACTCCTACGAGCAGTACTTC
>TRBV18|once|TRBJ2-7|TRBD2
CASSSTSGRVDEQYF
TGTGCCAGCTCATCTACTAGCGGGAGGGTCGACGAGCAGTACTTC
>TRBV5-1|many|TRBJ1-2|NA
CASSWASSDYGYTF
TGCGCCAGCAGCTGGGCCAGCAGCGACTATGGCTACACCTTC
>TRBV5-1|NA|TRBJ2-2|NA
CASSWAGTPDPTGELFF
TGCGCCAGCAGCTGGGCCGGGACACCGGACCCCACCGGGGAGCTGTTTTTT
>TRBV6-1|NA|TRBJ2-1|NA
CASSETPRTNNEQFF
TGTGCCAGCAGTGAAACTCCCAGGACAAACAATGAGCAGTTCTTC
>TRBV20-1|NA|TRBJ2-1|NA
CSARDIDNEQFF
TGCAGTGCTAGAGATATCGATAATGAGCAGTTCTTC
>TRBV25-1|few|TRBJ1-4|NA
CASSELGRSATNEKLFF
TGTGCCAGCAGTGAATTGGGCAGAAGTGCAACTAATGAAAAACTGTTTTTT
>TRBV20-1|few|TRBJ1-2|NA
CSARDAYGYTF
TGCAGTGCTAGGGACGCCTATGGCTACACCTTC
>TRBV29-1|NA|TRBJ2-5|NA
CSVERAETQYF
TGCAGCGTTGAAAGGGCCGAGACCCAGTACTTC
>TRBV12-3/TRBV12-4|NA|TRBJ1-3|NA
CAEHTLSSGNTIYF
TGTGCCGAACACACTCTGAGCTCTGGAAACACCATATATTTT
>TRBV3-1|few|TRBJ1-2|NA
CASSLLLVGSDGYTF
TGTGCCAGCAGCCTCCTTCTCGTAGGGAGTGATGGCTACACCTTC
>TRBV27|NA|TRBJ2-7|NA
CASSYNEDSSYEQYF
TGTGCCAGCAGTTATAACGAGGACAGCAGCTACGAGCAGTACTTC
>TRBV10-3|many|TRBJ2-1|NA
CAIGGEAYNEQFF
TGTGCCATCGGCGGGGAAGCCTACAATGAGCAGTTCTTC
>TRBV6-2/TRBV6-3|NA|TRBJ2-7|NA
CASSIGATYEQYF
TGTGCCAGCAGCATCGGGGCTACCTACGAGCAGTACTTC
>TRBV5-5|few|TRBJ1-2|TRBD1
CASSLAGAGGFGYTF
TGTGCCAGCAGCTTGGCCGGCGCAGGGGGCTTTGGCTACACCTTC
>TRBV6-2/TRBV6-3|many|TRBJ2-6|TRBD2
CASTRDYSGANVLTF
TGTGCCAGCACCCGGGACTATTCTGGGGCCAACGTCCTGACTTTC
>TRBV4-1|few|TRBJ2-2|NA
CASSQGQNQAGELFF
TGCGCCAGCAGCCAAGGGCAAAATCAGGCCGGGGAGCTGTTTTTT
>TRBV2|NA|TRBJ2-1|NA
CASGIFPGTNEQFF
TGTGCCAGCGGTATCTTCCCGGGTACTAATGAGCAGTTCTTC
>TRBV6-2/TRBV6-3|NA|TRBJ2-2|NA
CASIPHRVNTGELFF
TGTGCCAGCATACCTCACAGGGTGAACACCGGGGAGCTGTTTTTT
>TRBV6-6|few|TRBJ1-2|NA
CATQIPGANYGYTF
TGTGCCACTCAGATCCCCGGCGCTAACTATGGCTACACCTTC
>TRBV11-1|NA|TRBJ2-5|TRBD1
CASSEDRGDETQYF
TGTGCCAGCAGCGAAGACAGGGGAGATGAGACCCAGTACTTC
>TRBV7-9|few|TRBJ2-3|NA
CATGNRAPSTDTQYF
TGTGCCACCGGAAACAGGGCGCCTAGCACAGATACGCAGTATTTT
>TRBV9|few|TRBJ2-7|TRBD1
CASSVEPTGQRINEQYF
TGTGCCAGCAGCGTCGAACCAACGGGACAGAGAATCAACGAGCAGTACTTC
>TRBV7-9|few|TRBJ1-2|NA
CASSNPRDGANYGYTF
TGTGCCAGCAGCAACCCCCGGGACGGAGCTAACTATGGCTACACCTTC
>TRBV2|few|TRBJ2-1|TRBD2
CASRGLAGAYNEQFF
TGTGCCAGCAGGGGGCTAGCGGGGGCCTACAATGAGCAGTTCTTC
>TRBV27|NA|TRBJ2-1|NA
CASSLTLGAYNEQFF
TGTGCCAGCAGTTTGACCCTGGGGGCATACAATGAGCAGTTCTTC
>TRBV5-1|many|TRBJ2-7|NA
CASSLGVRGTEYF
TGCGCCAGCAGCTTGGGGGTCAGGGGGACTGAGTACTTC
>TRBV19|NA|TRBJ2-1|TRBD2
CASTPKIAGVLEQFF
TGTGCCAGTACCCCCAAGATAGCGGGAGTACTTGAGCAGTTCTTC
>TRBV7-2|many|TRBJ1-1|NA
CASSLDAGTNTEAFF
TGTGCCAGCAGCTTAGACGCCGGGACGAACACTGAAGCTTTCTTT
>TRBV20-1|few|TRBJ2-4|TRBD2
CSARTHLPRSSGLVPGLAKNIQYF
TGCAGTGCTAGAACCCACCTCCCCCGCTCCTCGGGACTAGTGCCGGGGTTAGCCAAAAACATTCAGTACTTC